These 20 T cell receptor beta chains came from one sample sequenced in a study of blood T cell repertoires in COVID-19 (dated by TCRdb to the early 2020s). Library preparation employed the immunoSEQ multiplex PCR assay. The table was pulled from immuneACCESS by TCRdb, which kept in-frame rearrangements only. Such tables lose some clones; where checked, under half of the loss comes from unresolved V genes, and the rest has no known cause. This sample has over 300,000 clones in its table, and more than 70% of those were observed once. The ten largest clones represent more than 0.95% of the sample. Sample: peripheral blood. All receptors come from a man aged 40-49 years with acute or convalescent COVID-19.

The chain recombines TRBV10-2 with TRBJ1-3; D not certain. The CDR3 is made up of 14 amino acids. Deletions cut 2 bases from V and 0 bases from J, with 5 bases between. Germline CDR1 reads WSHSY; CDR2 reads SAAADI. CDR3 amino acids: CASSETVSGNTIYF. The CDR3 DNA reads TGCGCCAGCAGTGAGACAGTCTCTGGAAACACCATATATTTT.

The V gene is TRBV6-6, the J gene TRBJ1-2; 10 bases map to TRBD1. CDR1 and CDR2 (germline): MNHNY, SVGAGI (reference sequence). This CDR3 is built from 15 residues. V trimming: 3 bases; J trimming: 6 bases; junction bases outside the gene matches: 7. CDR3 DNA sequence: TGTGCCAGCAGTTATTGGGACAGGGGCGAGAATGGCTACACCTTC. This translates into CASSYWDRGENGYTF.

This chain joins TRBV27 and TRBJ2-4, with 7 bases fitting TRBD1. Trimming cost V 0 bases and J 4 bases; bases outside gene matches: 9. This CDR3 is built from 17 residues. From germline, CDR1 is MNHEY and CDR2 SMNVEV (reference sequence). As DNA, the CDR3 is TGTGCCAGCAGTTTATCTTTAAAGGGACAGAGGAAAAACATTCAGTACTTC. This encodes CASSLSLKGQRKNIQYF.

V and J are TRBV29-1 and TRBJ2-3; 8 bases agree with TRBD1. The germline V gene encodes CDR1 SQVTM and CDR2 ANQGSEA. The CDR3 is 14 residues long. The J segment lost 1 base and the V segment lost 6 bases, leaving 6 bases of the junction unmatched. The CDR3 sequence: CSVDGGQGTDTQYF. The DNA of the CDR3 is TGCAGCGTAGACGGGGGACAGGGCACAGATACGCAGTATTTT.

The chain employs TRBV6-5 and TRBJ1-1; possible D gene TRBD1, 6 bases. The CDR3 totals 14 residues. From germline, CDR1 is MNHEY and CDR2 SVGAGI. V was clipped by 6 bases and J by 7 bases, with 18 bases between them. CDR3 in DNA: TGTGCCAGCAGGTCCTTAGAGGGGGAGCATGAAGCTTTCTTT. Translated: CASRSLEGEHEAFF.

This chain joins TRBV6-2 or TRBV6-3 and TRBJ1-2; 8 nucleotides match TRBD1. J lost 6 bases, V lost 1 base, and 7 bases had no gene match. The CDR3 sequence is 15 residues long. Looked up from germline, CDR1 is MNHEY and CDR2 is SVGEGT. The DNA for the CDR3 is TGTGCCAGCAGTTACTTTAGGGCAGGGGGCGATGGCTACACCTTC. The encoded protein is CASSYFRAGGDGYTF.

This clone was seen once. The chain couples TRBV19 to TRBJ1-5; D might be TRBD1 (6 bases). The ends were cut back, 4 bases at V and 5 bases at J, with 18 bases in the middle. The length of the CDR3 is 16 residues. Germline V gene lookup returns CDR1 LNHDA and CDR2 SQIVND (reference sequence). CDR3 sequence reads: CASSTPPWDIDQPQHF. DNA for the CDR3: TGTGCCAGTAGTACGCCCCCATGGGACATTGATCAGCCCCAGCATTTT.

DNA of the CDR3: TGTGCCAGCAGCCCGACAGGCACTCAGTTCTTC. This encodes CASSPTGTQFF. The chain uses TRBV12-3 or TRBV12-4 and TRBJ2-1; the D gene is possibly TRBD1 (6 bases). Trimming took off 6 bases at V and 13 bases at J, with 13 bases between the two ends. This CDR3 spans 11 amino acids.

This chain joins TRBV7-6 and TRBJ2-5, with 11 bases identical to TRBD2. Germline loops: CDR1 SGHVS, CDR2 FNYEAQ. CDR3 size: 17 residues. V lost 2 bases and J lost 4; bases outside the gene matches: 9. The CDR3: CASSLKIPSGRTETQYF. The CDR3 bases are TGTGCCAGCAGCTTAAAGATTCCTAGCGGGAGGACAGAGACCCAGTACTTC.

This chain joins TRBV5-1 and TRBJ2-7; possibly TRBD2 for D (5 bases). This CDR3 has 12 residues. Germline loops: CDR1 SGHRS, CDR2 YFSETQ. Trimming left V 0 bases short and J 6 bases short, with 7 bases between. CDR3 in amino acids: CASSLAGIEQYF. CDR3 coding DNA: TGCGCCAGCAGCTTGGCCGGGATCGAGCAGTACTTC.

The genes are TRBV13 and TRBJ2-2; 7 positions agree with TRBD1. CDR1 is PRHDT and CDR2 is FYEKMQ in the germline V gene (reference sequence). The CDR3 runs 16 residues. V trimming: 4 bases; J trimming: 2 bases; junction bases outside the gene matches: 7. The CDR3 nucleotides read TGTGCCAGCAGCTCACACAGGGGACCAAACACCGGGGAGCTGTTTTTT. It specifies CASSSHRGPNTGELFF.

In its sample, this clone was seen once. The gene calls are TRBV10-1 and TRBJ1-4; perhaps TRBD1 as D (5 bases). Trimming stripped 0 bases from V and 7 bases from J, with 12 bases between. Germline values: CDR1 WNHNN, CDR2 SYGVQD (reference sequence). CDR3 length: 15 residues. CDR3 sequence reads: CASSESGRVGEKLFF. The DNA for the CDR3 is TGCGCCAGCAGTGAGTCGGGCAGGGTTGGTGAAAAACTGTTTTTT.

The chain carries TRBV11-2 and TRBJ1-1, with D maybe TRBD1 (5 bases). Germline CDR1 reads SGHAT; CDR2 reads FQNNGV. V was shortened by 5 bases and J by 11 bases, with 21 bases between the two germline ends. The CDR3 runs 14 residues. Here the CDR3 DNA reads TGTGCCAGCAGCCTCACCCGGGGGGGGTCAGAGGCTTTCTTT. Residues: CASSLTRGGSEAFF.

This chain uses TRBV28 with TRBJ2-3; 8 bases match TRBD2. The CDR3 has 15 residues. V shed 3 bases and J 4 bases; nucleotides not matched to a gene: 6. CDR1 MDHEN and CDR2 SYDVKM come from the germline V gene. The CDR3 spells CASSFGGRTPDTQYF. Here the CDR3 DNA reads TGTGCCAGCAGTTTTGGCGGGAGGACCCCAGATACGCAGTATTTT. The full variable domain, its missing parts supplied by reference TRBV28 and TRBJ2-3, is DVKVTQSSRYLVKRTGEKVFLECVQDMDHENMFWYRQDPGLGLRLIYFSYDVKMKEKGDIPEGYSVSREKKERFSLILESASTNQTSMYLCASSFGGRTPDTQYFGPGTRLTVL.

On this clone: This sample includes further DNA sequences coding for the same CDR3. The chain combines TRBV7-9 with TRBJ2-3; weak D call: TRBD2 (7 bases). CDR3 length: 15 amino acids. Trimming pared 4 bases from V and 3 bases from J, leaving 14 bases between. CDR1 SEHNR and CDR2 FQNEAQ come from the germline V gene (reference sequence). CDR3 nucleotide sequence: TGTGCCAGCAGCTCCCCCGGGGGGCGGACAGATACGCAGTATTTT. Translation gives CASSSPGGRTDTQYF.

The chain uses TRBV9 and TRBJ1-3; D unresolved. CDR3 size: 16 residues. The V gene lost 3 bases and the J gene lost 0 bases, with 13 bases spanning the gap. In germline, CDR1 is SGDLS, CDR2 YYNGEE. The chain's CDR3 is CASSADGHYSGNTIYF. The CDR3 nucleotides read TGTGCCAGCAGCGCCGACGGCCACTACTCTGGAAACACCATATATTTT.

This clone was recorded a few times. The chain employs TRBV2 and TRBJ1-6; D perhaps matches TRBD1 (5 bases). The germline gives CDR1 SNHLY, CDR2 FYNNEI. The V gene lost 6 bases and the J gene lost 9 bases, with 24 bases spanning the gap. The CDR3 contains 17 residues. The CDR3 nucleotides read TGTGCCAGCAGAGCCCCCACGACAGTCGCAATTGGTTCACCCCTCCACTTT. It translates to CASRAPTTVAIGSPLHF.

This chain joins TRBV7-3 and TRBJ2-1; D gene uncertain. The CDR3 is 15 amino acids. The V gene's germline CDR1 is SGHTA and CDR2 FQGTGA. V shed 4 bases and J shed 0 bases, with 10 bases lying between them. CDR3 sequence (DNA): TGTGCCAGCAGCTCACATCGGAGCTCCTACAATGAGCAGTTCTTC. It translates to CASSSHRSSYNEQFF.

V usage is TRBV12-3 or TRBV12-4 and J usage is TRBJ2-7; D is possibly TRBD1 (5 bases). This CDR3 has 13 amino acids. The V and J ends lost 0 bases and 6 bases respectively, with 9 bases between them. CDR3 sequence: CASSLAQGSEQYF. In DNA, the CDR3 is TGTGCCAGCAGTTTAGCCCAGGGTTCCGAGCAGTACTTC.

J is TRBJ2-1 and V is TRBV5-1, with no clear D. This CDR3 has 16 amino acids. The germline CDR1 and CDR2 sequences are SGHRS and YFSETQ. V was shortened by 4 bases and J by 0 bases, with 14 bases between the two germline ends. The CDR3 nucleotides are TGCGCCAGCAGCCTTATCGGTAGAGGCTCCTACAATGAGCAGTTCTTC. Residues: CASSLIGRGSYNEQFF.